Listed here are 25 T cell receptor beta chains from one sample, sequenced in a study of shared clonotypes between healthy human individuals. The method was immunoSEQ multiplex PCR; TCRdb's version includes in-frame clones alone and lacks a portion of them. Of over a million clones in the sample, about 98% were seen once. The specimen sequenced was naive CD4+ T cells sorted from blood. Subset described: CD45RA+ positively selected. All receptors derive from a man younger than 40 in good health.

The V gene is TRBV5-1, the J gene TRBJ2-7; 7 bases match TRBD1. CDR1 is SGHRS and CDR2 is YFSETQ in the germline V gene. The V gene end was trimmed by 0 bases and the J gene end by 0 bases; junction bases not matched to a gene: 15. The CDR3 runs to 19 residues. CDR3 sequence reads: CASSLAGRLGTAASYEQYF. In nucleotides, the CDR3 is TGCGCCAGCAGCTTGGCCGGTCGGTTAGGGACAGCCGCCTCCTACGAGCAGTACTTC. The variable domain in full, completed from reference TRBV5-1 and TRBJ2-7, reads KAGVTQTPRYLIKTRGQQVTLSCSPISGHRSVSWYQQTPGQGLQFLFEYFSETQRNKGNFPGRFSGRQFSNSRSEMNVSTLELGDSALYLCASSLAGRLGTAASYEQYFGPGTRLTVT.

CDR3 in DNA: TGCAGCGTTGTTGTTACGGGTTTCAGGGGTGAGCAGTTCTTC. The encoded protein is CSVVVTGFRGEQFF. The chain has TRBV29-1 and TRBJ2-1; D perhaps matches TRBD1 (6 bases). Germline CDR1 and CDR2: SQVTM and ANQGSEA. CDR3 length equals 14 residues. V shed 4 bases and J shed 9 bases, with 19 bases lying between them.

The table lists this clone with a count of one. The J gene is TRBJ2-3, the V gene TRBV29-1, with 10 bases aligning to TRBD2. The CDR3 has 15 amino acids. V trimming: 4 bases; J trimming: 4 bases; junction bases outside the gene matches: 8. Germline assignment: CDR1 SQVTM and CDR2 ANQGSEA. The CDR3 region is CSVVGAGGWADTQYF. CDR3 coding DNA: TGCAGCGTTGTTGGAGCGGGAGGGTGGGCAGATACGCAGTATTTT.

The gene calls are TRBV7-8 and TRBJ2-1; tentatively, D is TRBD2 (5 bases). The CDR3 spans 16 residues. The V gene lost 0 bases and the J gene lost 2 bases, with 11 bases spanning the gap. Per the germline V gene, CDR1 is SGHVS and CDR2 is FQNEAQ. The CDR3 bases are TGTGCCAGCAGCTTAGCTAGGGCGGGCCCCTACAATGAGCAGTTCTTC. Translation gives CASSLARAGPYNEQFF.

V and J are TRBV6-5 and TRBJ2-1, with D unclear. Germline assignment: CDR1 MNHEY and CDR2 SVGAGI. Trimming cost V 2 bases and J 12 bases, with 11 bases left between them. There are 12 residues in the CDR3. CDR3 coding DNA: TGTGCCAGCAGTTACGTGGGAAAAGGGCAGTTCTTC. Protein product: CASSYVGKGQFF.

The chain is built from TRBV10-1 and TRBJ2-7; D is possibly TRBD1 or TRBD2 (6 bases each). With 7 bases removed from V and 4 bases from J, the gap between germline ends came to 20 bases. CDR3 size: 15 residues. Germline values: CDR1 WNHNN, CDR2 SYGVQD (reference sequence). The CDR3 sequence is CASMRPGAITYEQYF. CDR3 bases: TGCGCCAGCATGCGCCCGGGGGCGATTACATACGAGCAGTACTTC.

This clone is a singleton in its sample. The chain links TRBV6-5 to TRBJ2-7, with TRBD1 identical over 8 bases. The CDR3 consists of 13 residues. Trimming took 5 bases from V and 7 from J; bases not matched to a gene: 7. The V gene's germline CDR1 is MNHEY and CDR2 SVGAGI. CDR3: CASSLQGAREQYF. In DNA form, the CDR3 reads TGTGCCAGCAGTCTTCAGGGGGCAAGGGAGCAGTACTTC.

The CDR3 region has the DNA TGCGCCAGCAGGGTGCGGGAACTATACAATGAGCAGTTCTTC. It yields the protein CASRVRELYNEQFF. The genes are TRBV5-1 and TRBJ2-1, with D perhaps TRBD2 (6 bases). This CDR3 contains 14 residues. Per the germline V gene, CDR1 is SGHRS and CDR2 is YFSETQ. V gave up 5 bases and J gave up 4 bases, with 13 bases separating them.

V is TRBV5-8 and J is TRBJ2-5; 7 bases map to TRBD1. J lost 2 bases, V lost 3 bases, and 4 bases had no gene match. The CDR3 spans 14 residues. Germline V gene data show CDR1 as SGHTS and CDR2 as YDEGEE. The CDR3 coding sequence is TGTGCCAGCAGCTGGGCACAGGGGCAAGAGACCCAGTACTTC. Translating it yields CASSWAQGQETQYF.

This clone was detected only once. V and J are TRBV4-1 and TRBJ1-4; D ambiguous. V lost 1 base and J 5 bases, leaving 17 bases between the germline ends. The CDR3 extends over 17 amino acids. Germline CDR1 and CDR2: MGHRA and YSYEKL. Here the CDR3 reads CASSQGTRWAVNEKLFF. The CDR3 DNA is TGCGCCAGCAGCCAAGGGACCCGGTGGGCAGTCAATGAAAAACTGTTTTTT.

This chain links TRBV19 with TRBJ1-1; D is possibly TRBD1 (5 bases). The CDR3 consists of 13 residues. Trimming took off 8 bases at V and 6 bases at J, with 16 bases between the two ends. Germline loops: CDR1 LNHDA, CDR2 SQIVND (reference sequence). The CDR3 nucleotides read TGTGCCAGTGGGATTCGCCAGGGCTCTGAAGCTTTCTTT. Amino acids: CASGIRQGSEAFF.

The J gene is TRBJ2-1, the V gene TRBV7-2; 9 positions agree with TRBD1. Germline lookup yields CDR1 SGHTA and CDR2 FQGNSA. The CDR3 is 14 amino acids. V was clipped by 10 bases and J by 5 bases; unmatched bases: 9. The CDR3 region is CATCRTGAHNEQFF. DNA for the CDR3: TGTGCCACCTGTAGGACAGGGGCCCACAATGAGCAGTTCTTC. The full variable domain, in which reference TRBV7-2 and TRBJ2-1 provide the parts outside the CDR3, is GAGVSQSPSNKVTEKGKDVELRCDPISGHTALYWYRQSLGQGLEFLIYFQGNSAPDKSGLPSDRFSAERTGGSVSTLTIQRTQQEDSAVYLCATCRTGAHNEQFFGPGTRLTVL.

The chain combines TRBV5-4 with TRBJ2-1; 7 nucleotides match TRBD2. Germline values: CDR1 SGHNT, CDR2 YYREEE (reference sequence). V trimming: 2 bases; J trimming: 0 bases; junction bases outside the gene matches: 5. The length of the CDR3 is 16 residues. CDR3 DNA: TGTGCCAGCAGCTTAAGCGGGATCAGCTCCTACAATGAGCAGTTCTTC. Amino acid sequence: CASSLSGISSYNEQFF.

For this clone: Other DNA sequences from this sample encode an identical CDR3 as well. The genes are TRBV18 and TRBJ2-7; no clear D. Trimming left V 3 bases short and J 2 bases short, with 8 bases between. The CDR3 has 13 residues. The germline V gene has CDR1 KGHSH and CDR2 LQKENI. The CDR3 is CASSPLGAYEQYF. The DNA for the CDR3 is TGTGCCAGCTCACCCCTTGGTGCCTACGAGCAGTACTTC.

About this clone: This specimen includes other DNA sequences encoding the same CDR3. The CDR3 loop is CASSLAGGETQYF. CDR3 sequence (DNA): TGTGCCAGCAGCTTAGCTGGAGGGGAGACCCAGTACTTC. The chain uses TRBV11-2 and TRBJ2-5; weak D call: TRBD2 (6 bases). The CDR3 is 13 residues long. V lost 1 base, J lost 5 bases, and 8 bases lay in between. Germline values: CDR1 SGHAT, CDR2 FQNNGV.

This clone was seen once. The rearrangement uses TRBV19 and TRBJ1-3; TRBD1 might be the D (5 bases). This CDR3 is built from 14 residues. Per the germline V gene, CDR1 is LNHDA and CDR2 is SQIVND (reference sequence). Between the trimmed V and J ends, which lost 8 bases and 0 bases, there was a span of 11 bases. In DNA form, the CDR3 reads TGTGCCAGTGCGCCCGGGGGCTCTGGAAACACCATATATTTT. It specifies CASAPGGSGNTIYF. Looking up the rest from reference TRBV19 and TRBJ1-3 gives the full variable domain: DGGITQSPKYLFRKEGQNVTLSCEQNLNHDAMYWYRQDPGQGLRLIYYSQIVNDFQKGDIAEGYSVSREKKESFPLTVTSAQKNPTAFYLCASAPGGSGNTIYFGEGSWLTVV.

The rearrangement joins TRBV6-6 to TRBJ1-2, with 11 nucleotides matching TRBD1. The CDR3 runs to 16 residues. Trimming at V came to 0 bases and at J to 3 bases, leaving 3 bases not matched to a gene. Germline CDR1 reads MNHNY; CDR2 reads SVGAGI (reference sequence). The DNA for the CDR3 is TGTGCCAGCAGTTACTCGAGGGGACAGGGGGACTATGGCTACACCTTC. Its protein product is CASSYSRGQGDYGYTF.

The chain carries TRBV11-2 and TRBJ2-7, with a weak D call TRBD2 (6 bases). The CDR3 consists of 14 residues. Germline V gene data show CDR1 as SGHAT and CDR2 as FQNNGV. The V end was cut by 1 base, the J end by 3 bases, with 10 bases between. As DNA, the CDR3 is TGTGCCAGCAGCTTAGGTTTAGCGGACTACGAGCAGTACTTC. This sequence encodes CASSLGLADYEQYF.

This sequence joins TRBV28 and TRBJ1-5, with a weak D call TRBD1 (5 bases). The V end lost 6 bases, the J end lost 3 bases, and 21 bases lay between the germline ends. Germline V gene data show CDR1 as MDHEN and CDR2 as SYDVKM. The CDR3 contains 17 residues. CDR3 nucleotides: TGTGCCAGCAGCATCCCAACGGGACGAACCTACAATCAGCCCCAGCATTTT. It codes for CASSIPTGRTYNQPQHF.

The rearrangement uses TRBV25-1 and TRBJ2-2; no firm D call. The germline CDR1 and CDR2 sequences are MGHDK and SYGVNS. The CDR3 spans 13 residues. V was shortened by 8 bases and J by 5 bases, with 12 bases between the two germline ends. In DNA, the CDR3 is TGTGCCAGCTCACCAACCGGGACCGGGGAGCTGTTTTTT. Protein sequence: CASSPTGTGELFF.

The CDR3 is CASSATSPFQNEQFF. DNA of the CDR3: TGTGCCAGCAGCGCAACTAGCCCGTTCCAAAATGAGCAGTTCTTC. The gene calls are TRBV11-2 and TRBJ2-1, with a tentative D call TRBD2 (6 bases). Trimming took off 5 bases at V and 7 bases at J, with 18 bases between the two ends. The CDR3 sequence is 15 residues long. Germline V lookup: CDR1 SGHAT, CDR2 FQNNGV.

The gene calls are TRBV7-9 and TRBJ2-7; the D call may be TRBD1 or TRBD2 (6 bases each). CDR1 is SEHNR, CDR2 FQNEAQ, per germline (reference sequence). CDR3 length: 15 residues. Trimming removed 3 bases at V and 9 bases at J, with 21 bases between. The CDR3 reads CASSFAGAGTGGQYF. The CDR3 DNA reads TGTGCCAGCAGCTTCGCAGGGGCCGGGACTGGGGGGCAGTACTTC.

The chain links TRBV9 to TRBJ2-1; D assignment may be TRBD1 or TRBD2 (5 bases each). The germline V and J ends were trimmed by 0 bases and 2 bases, with 9 bases remaining between them. Germline values: CDR1 SGDLS, CDR2 YYNGEE. The CDR3 length is 15 residues. Here the CDR3 DNA reads TGTGCCAGCAGCGTAGTACTAGGGGCCTACAATGAGCAGTTCTTC. As protein: CASSVVLGAYNEQFF. Variable domain in full (rest from reference TRBV9 and TRBJ2-1): DSGVTQTPKHLITATGQRVTLRCSPRSGDLSVYWYQQSLDQGLQFLIQYYNGEERAKGNILERFSAQQFPDLHSELNLSSLELGDSALYFCASSVVLGAYNEQFFGPGTRLTVL.

The chain has TRBV11-3 and TRBJ2-3; weak D call: TRBD2 (6 bases). Trimming pared 3 bases from V and 2 bases from J, leaving 9 bases between. The CDR3 is 14 residues long. In germline, CDR1 is SGHNT, CDR2 YENEEA. CDR3 region: CASSFRGTTDTQYF. The DNA for the CDR3 is TGTGCCAGCAGCTTCCGCGGGACCACAGATACGCAGTATTTT.

The chain links TRBV5-1 to TRBJ1-1, with 7 bases aligning to TRBD1. Trimming took 4 bases from V and 3 from J; bases not matched to a gene: 9. Germline V CDR1 and CDR2: SGHRS, YFSETQ. The CDR3 is 15 amino acids. CDR3 in amino acids: CASSAQTGRDTEAFF. CDR3 DNA sequence: TGCGCCAGCAGCGCTCAGACAGGGCGGGACACTGAAGCTTTCTTT.